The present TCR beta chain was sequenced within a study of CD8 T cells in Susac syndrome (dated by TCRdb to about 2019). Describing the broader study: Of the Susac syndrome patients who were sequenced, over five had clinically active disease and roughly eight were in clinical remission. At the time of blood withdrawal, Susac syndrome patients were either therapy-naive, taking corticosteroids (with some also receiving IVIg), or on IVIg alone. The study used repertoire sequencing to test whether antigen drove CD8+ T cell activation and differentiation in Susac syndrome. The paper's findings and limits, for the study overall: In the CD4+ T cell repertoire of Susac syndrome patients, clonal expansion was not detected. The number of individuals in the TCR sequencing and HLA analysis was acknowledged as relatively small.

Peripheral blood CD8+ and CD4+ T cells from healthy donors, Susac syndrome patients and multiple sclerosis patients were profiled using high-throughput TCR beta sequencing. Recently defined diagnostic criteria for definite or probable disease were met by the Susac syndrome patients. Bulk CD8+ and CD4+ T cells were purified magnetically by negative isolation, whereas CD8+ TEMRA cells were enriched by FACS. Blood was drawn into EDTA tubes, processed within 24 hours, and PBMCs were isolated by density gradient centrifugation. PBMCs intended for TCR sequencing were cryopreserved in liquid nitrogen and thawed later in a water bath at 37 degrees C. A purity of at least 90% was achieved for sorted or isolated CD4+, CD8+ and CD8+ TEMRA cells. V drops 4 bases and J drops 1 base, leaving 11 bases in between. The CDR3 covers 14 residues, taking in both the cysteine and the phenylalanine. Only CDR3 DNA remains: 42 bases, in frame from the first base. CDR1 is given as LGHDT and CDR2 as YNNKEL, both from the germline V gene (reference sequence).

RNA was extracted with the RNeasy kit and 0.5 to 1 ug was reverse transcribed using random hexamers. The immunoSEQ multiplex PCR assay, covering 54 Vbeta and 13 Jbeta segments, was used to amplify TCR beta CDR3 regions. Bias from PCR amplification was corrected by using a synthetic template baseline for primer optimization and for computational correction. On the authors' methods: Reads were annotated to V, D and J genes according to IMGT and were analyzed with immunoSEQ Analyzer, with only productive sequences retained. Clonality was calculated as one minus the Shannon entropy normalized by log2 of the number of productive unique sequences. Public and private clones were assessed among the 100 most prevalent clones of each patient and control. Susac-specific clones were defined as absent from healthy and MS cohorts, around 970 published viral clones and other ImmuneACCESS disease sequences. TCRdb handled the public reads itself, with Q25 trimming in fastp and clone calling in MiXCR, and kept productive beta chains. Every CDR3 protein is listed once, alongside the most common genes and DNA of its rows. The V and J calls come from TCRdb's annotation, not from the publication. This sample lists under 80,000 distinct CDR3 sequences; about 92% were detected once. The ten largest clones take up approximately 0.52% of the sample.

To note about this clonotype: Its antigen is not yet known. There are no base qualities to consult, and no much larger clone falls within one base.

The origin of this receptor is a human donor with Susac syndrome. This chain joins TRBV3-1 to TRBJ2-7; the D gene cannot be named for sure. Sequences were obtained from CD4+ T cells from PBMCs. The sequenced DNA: TGTGCCAGCAGCCCGCTGGTCCATTCCTACGAGCAGTACTTC. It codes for CASSPLVHSYEQYF.